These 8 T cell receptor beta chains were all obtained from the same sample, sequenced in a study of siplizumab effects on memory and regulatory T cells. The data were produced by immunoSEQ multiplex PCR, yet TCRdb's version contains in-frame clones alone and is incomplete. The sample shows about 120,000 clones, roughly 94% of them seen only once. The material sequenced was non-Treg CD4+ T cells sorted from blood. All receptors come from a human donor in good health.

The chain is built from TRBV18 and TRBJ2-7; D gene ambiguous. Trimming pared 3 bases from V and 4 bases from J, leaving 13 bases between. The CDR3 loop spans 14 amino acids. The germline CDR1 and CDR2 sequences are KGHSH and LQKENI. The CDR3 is CASSPNLNHYEQYF. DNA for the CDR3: TGTGCCAGCTCACCCAATCTGAACCATTACGAGCAGTACTTC.

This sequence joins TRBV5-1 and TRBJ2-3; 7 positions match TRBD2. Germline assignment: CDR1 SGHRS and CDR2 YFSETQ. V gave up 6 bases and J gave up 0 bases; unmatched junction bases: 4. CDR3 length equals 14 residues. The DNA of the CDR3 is TGCGCCAGCACCGCGGGGGATAGCACAGATACGCAGTATTTT. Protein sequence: CASTAGDSTDTQYF.

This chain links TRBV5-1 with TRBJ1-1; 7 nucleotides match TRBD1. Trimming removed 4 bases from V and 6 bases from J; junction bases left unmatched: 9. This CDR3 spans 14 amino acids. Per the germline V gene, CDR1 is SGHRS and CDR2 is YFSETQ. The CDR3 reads CASSGNTGDPEAFF. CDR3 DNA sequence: TGCGCCAGCAGCGGGAACACAGGGGACCCTGAAGCTTTCTTT.

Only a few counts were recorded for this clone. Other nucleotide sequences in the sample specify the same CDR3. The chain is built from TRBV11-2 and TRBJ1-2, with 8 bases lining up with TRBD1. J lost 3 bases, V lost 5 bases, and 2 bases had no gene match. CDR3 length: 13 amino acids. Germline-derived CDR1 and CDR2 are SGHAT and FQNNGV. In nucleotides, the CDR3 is TGTGCCAGCAGCCCGGGACAGGACTATGGCTACACCTTC. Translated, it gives CASSPGQDYGYTF.

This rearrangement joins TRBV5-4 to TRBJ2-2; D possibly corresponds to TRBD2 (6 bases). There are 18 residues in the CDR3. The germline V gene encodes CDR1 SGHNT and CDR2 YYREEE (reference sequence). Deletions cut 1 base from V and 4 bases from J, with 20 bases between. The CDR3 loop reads CASSLPSQPGRPTGELFF. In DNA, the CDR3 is TGTGCCAGCAGCTTGCCCTCCCAGCCGGGGAGGCCCACCGGGGAGCTGTTTTTT. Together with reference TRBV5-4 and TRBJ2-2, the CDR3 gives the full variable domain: ETGVTQSPTHLIKTRGQQVTLRCSSQSGHNTVSWYQQALGQGPQFIFQYYREEENGRGNFPPRFSGLQFPNYSSELNVNALELDDSALYLCASSLPSQPGRPTGELFFGEGSRLTVL.

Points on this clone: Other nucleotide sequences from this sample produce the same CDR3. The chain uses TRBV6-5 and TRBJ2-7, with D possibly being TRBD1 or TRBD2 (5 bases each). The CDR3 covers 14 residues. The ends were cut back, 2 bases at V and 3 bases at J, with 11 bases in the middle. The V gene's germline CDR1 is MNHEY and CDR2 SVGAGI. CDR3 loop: CASSYSGRDYEQYF. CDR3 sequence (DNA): TGTGCCAGCAGTTACAGCGGCAGGGACTACGAGCAGTACTTC.

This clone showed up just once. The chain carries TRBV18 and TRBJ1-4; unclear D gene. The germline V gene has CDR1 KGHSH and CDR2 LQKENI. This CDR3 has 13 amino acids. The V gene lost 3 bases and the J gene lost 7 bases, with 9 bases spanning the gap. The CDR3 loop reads CASSPPTGEKLFF. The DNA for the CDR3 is TGTGCCAGCTCACCTCCCACGGGTGAAAAACTGTTTTTT.

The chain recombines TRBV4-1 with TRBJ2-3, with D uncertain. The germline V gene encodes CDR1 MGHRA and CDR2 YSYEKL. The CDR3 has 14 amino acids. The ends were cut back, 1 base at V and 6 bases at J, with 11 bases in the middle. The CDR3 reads CASSQVGLRDTQYF. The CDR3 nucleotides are TGCGCCAGCAGCCAAGTGGGCCTACGGGATACGCAGTATTTT.